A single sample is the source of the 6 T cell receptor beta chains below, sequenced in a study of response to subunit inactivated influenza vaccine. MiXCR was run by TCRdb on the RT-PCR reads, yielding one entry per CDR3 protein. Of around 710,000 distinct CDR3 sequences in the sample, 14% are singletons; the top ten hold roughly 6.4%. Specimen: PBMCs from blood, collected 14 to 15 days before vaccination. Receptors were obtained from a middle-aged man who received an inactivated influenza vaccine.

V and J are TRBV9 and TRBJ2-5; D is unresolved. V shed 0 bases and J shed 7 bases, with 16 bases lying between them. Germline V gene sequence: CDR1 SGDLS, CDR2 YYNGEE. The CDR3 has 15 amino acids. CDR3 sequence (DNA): TGTGCCAGCAGCGTAGGGTTAGGAAGAGCACGGACCCAGTACTTC. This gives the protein CASSVGLGRARTQYF.

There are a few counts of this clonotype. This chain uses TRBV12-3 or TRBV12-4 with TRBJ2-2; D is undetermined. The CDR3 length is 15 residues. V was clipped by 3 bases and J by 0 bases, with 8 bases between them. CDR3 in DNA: TGTGCCAGCAGTTTTCGGTTTCCGAACACCGGGGAGCTGTTTTTT. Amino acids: CASSFRFPNTGELFF.

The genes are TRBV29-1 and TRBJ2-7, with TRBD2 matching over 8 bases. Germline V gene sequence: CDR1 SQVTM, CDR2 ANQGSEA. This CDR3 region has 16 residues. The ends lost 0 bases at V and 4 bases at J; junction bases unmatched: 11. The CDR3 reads CSVEDHGVSGGYEQYF. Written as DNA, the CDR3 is TGCAGCGTTGAAGATCATGGGGTGAGCGGGGGATACGAGCAGTACTTC.

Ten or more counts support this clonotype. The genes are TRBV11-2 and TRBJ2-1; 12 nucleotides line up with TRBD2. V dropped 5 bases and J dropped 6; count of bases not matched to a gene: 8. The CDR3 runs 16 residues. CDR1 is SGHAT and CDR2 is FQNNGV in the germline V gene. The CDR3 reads CASSTLAGGPGNEQFF. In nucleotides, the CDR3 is TGTGCCAGCAGCACGCTAGCGGGGGGGCCTGGCAATGAGCAGTTCTTC.

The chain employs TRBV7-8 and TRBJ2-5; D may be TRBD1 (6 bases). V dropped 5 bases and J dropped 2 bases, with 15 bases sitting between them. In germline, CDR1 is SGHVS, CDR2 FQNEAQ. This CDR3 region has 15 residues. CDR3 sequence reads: CASSPGQNFQETQYF. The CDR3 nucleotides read TGTGCCAGCAGCCCAGGACAGAACTTTCAAGAGACCCAGTACTTC.

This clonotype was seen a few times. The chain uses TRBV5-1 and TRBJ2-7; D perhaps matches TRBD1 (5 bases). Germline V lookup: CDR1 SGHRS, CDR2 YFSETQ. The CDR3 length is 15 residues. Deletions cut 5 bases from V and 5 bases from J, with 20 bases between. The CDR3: CASRRSRGWGDEQYF. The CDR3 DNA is TGCGCCAGCAGGAGGAGTAGGGGTTGGGGTGACGAGCAGTACTTC.